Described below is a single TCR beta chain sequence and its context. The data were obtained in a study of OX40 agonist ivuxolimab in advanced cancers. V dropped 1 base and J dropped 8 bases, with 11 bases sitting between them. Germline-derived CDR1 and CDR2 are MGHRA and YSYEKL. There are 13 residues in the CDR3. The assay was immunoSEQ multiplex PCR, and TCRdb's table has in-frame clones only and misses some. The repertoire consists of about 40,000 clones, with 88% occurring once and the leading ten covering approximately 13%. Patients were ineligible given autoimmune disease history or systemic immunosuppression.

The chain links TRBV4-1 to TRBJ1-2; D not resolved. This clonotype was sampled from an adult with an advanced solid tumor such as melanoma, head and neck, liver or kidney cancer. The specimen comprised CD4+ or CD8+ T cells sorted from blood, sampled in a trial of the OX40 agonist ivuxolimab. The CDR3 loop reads CASSQGSIRGYTF. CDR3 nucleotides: TGCGCCAGCAGCCAAGGGTCCATCCGGGGCTACACCTTC.